The 28 T cell receptor beta chains in this list originate from one sample, sequenced in a study of T cell responses to AZD1222 COVID-19 vaccine. TCRdb's table, derived via immunoSEQ multiplex PCR, lists solely in-frame clones and lacks some. The data hold approximately 82,000 clones, with about 94% observed a single time. This material consisted of peripheral blood, taken 28 days after the second AZD1222 dose. These receptor sequences come from an adult who received the AZD1222 COVID-19 vaccine.

The chain links TRBV18 to TRBJ2-1; 12 bases are shared with TRBD2. V gave up 3 bases and J gave up 10 bases; unmatched junction bases: 7. Germline V gives CDR1 KGHSH, CDR2 LQKENI. The CDR3 runs 15 residues. The CDR3 loop is CASSPTSGGKEEQFF. CDR3 coding DNA: TGTGCCAGCTCACCCACTAGCGGGGGGAAAGAGGAGCAGTTCTTC.

The V call is TRBV18, the J call TRBJ2-7; D is unclear. Per germline, CDR1 KGHSH and CDR2 LQKENI. V was trimmed by 6 bases and J by 2 bases, leaving 14 bases between them. CDR3 length equals 14 residues. The CDR3 DNA reads TGTGCCAGCTCTCGCGGTCCAGATACCTACGAGCAGTACTTC. Residues: CASSRGPDTYEQYF.

The chain uses TRBV18 and TRBJ2-7; D possibly matches TRBD1 or TRBD2 (5 bases each). The V gene's germline CDR1 is KGHSH and CDR2 LQKENI. V dropped 0 bases and J dropped 3 bases, with 12 bases sitting between them. The CDR3 contains 15 residues. CDR3 sequence reads: CASSPPTGAHYEQYF. DNA for the CDR3: TGTGCCAGCTCACCACCAACCGGGGCCCACTACGAGCAGTACTTC.

The J gene is TRBJ2-2, the V gene TRBV27; the D is unclear. CDR1 and CDR2 from the germline V gene are MNHEY and SMNVEV (reference sequence). This CDR3 comprises 13 residues. Trimming pared 2 bases from V and 3 bases from J, leaving 4 bases between. Here the CDR3 reads CASSLAYTGELFF. The CDR3 DNA reads as TGTGCCAGCAGTTTAGCGTACACCGGGGAGCTGTTTTTT.

This chain uses TRBV28 with TRBJ1-1, with D unclear. CDR1 is MDHEN and CDR2 is SYDVKM in the germline V gene. The length of the CDR3 is 13 residues. V lost 2 bases to trimming and J lost 10 bases, with 14 bases between them. The CDR3 reads CASSLLGGLGAFF. The DNA of the CDR3 is TGTGCCAGCAGTTTACTAGGAGGTCTAGGAGCTTTCTTT.

CDR3 nucleotide sequence: TGTGCCAGCAGCTTTCAGACCCTCCGGTTGGGGAATGAGCAGTTCTTC. This codes for CASSFQTLRLGNEQFF. The chain is built from TRBV7-2 and TRBJ2-1, with D uncertain. Germline V gives CDR1 SGHTA, CDR2 FQGNSA. The length of the CDR3 is 16 residues. The V end was cut by 3 bases, the J end by 7 bases, with 19 bases between.

The chain recombines TRBV7-9 with TRBJ1-2; 7 bases are a match to TRBD1. Germline assignment: CDR1 SEHNR and CDR2 FQNEAQ (reference sequence). The CDR3 length is 12 residues. The ends lost 5 bases at V and 8 bases at J; junction bases unmatched: 5. The chain's CDR3 is CASSLTGQGYTF. The DNA for the CDR3 is TGTGCCAGCAGCCTGACAGGGCAGGGCTACACCTTC.

The chain links TRBV18 to TRBJ1-5, with 8 bases that match TRBD1. Trimming cost V 1 base and J 6 bases; bases outside gene matches: 8. CDR1 and CDR2 (germline): KGHSH, LQKENI. This CDR3 spans 16 amino acids. CDR3 amino acids: CASSPLEGQGGQPQHF. Here the CDR3 DNA reads TGTGCCAGCTCACCACTAGAAGGACAGGGTGGTCAGCCCCAGCATTTT. The variable domain in full, with the rest retrieved from reference TRBV18 and TRBJ1-5, is NAGVMQNPRHLVRRRGQEARLRCSPMKGHSHVYWYRQLPEEGLKFMVYLQKENIIDESGMPKERFSAEFPKEGPSILRIQQVVRGDSAAYFCASSPLEGQGGQPQHFGDGTRLSIL.

The chain recombines TRBV19 with TRBJ1-1; 9 bases fit TRBD1. Germline assignment: CDR1 LNHDA and CDR2 SQIVND (reference sequence). The CDR3 extends over 15 amino acids. V gave up 6 bases and J gave up 1 base; unmatched junction bases: 6. In DNA, the CDR3 is TGTGCCAGTAGACGACGACAGGGGGAGAACACTGAAGCTTTCTTT. Its translation is CASRRRQGENTEAFF.

The V call is TRBV19, the J call TRBJ2-5, with TRBD2 matching over 7 bases. CDR1 and CDR2 from the germline V gene are LNHDA and SQIVND (reference sequence). V trimming: 6 bases; J trimming: 0 bases; junction bases outside the gene matches: 4. This CDR3 spans 14 amino acids. The CDR3 loop reads CASRSAGDQETQYF. The CDR3 DNA sequence: TGTGCCAGTAGGAGCGCGGGGGACCAAGAGACCCAGTACTTC.

The rearrangement joins TRBV5-4 to TRBJ1-2; 7 bases agree with TRBD1. The germline V gene has CDR1 SGHNT and CDR2 YYREEE (reference sequence). V lost 4 bases, J lost 6 bases, and 9 bases stayed unmatched. The CDR3 spans 14 residues. CDR3: CASSKTGRRDGYTF. CDR3 bases: TGTGCCAGCAGCAAGACAGGGAGGAGGGATGGCTACACCTTC.

This clone occurred once. The J gene is TRBJ1-6, the V gene TRBV11-3; the match to TRBD1 covers 11 bases. This CDR3 has 19 amino acids. Germline V gene data show CDR1 as SGHNT and CDR2 as YENEEA. With 11 bases clipped from V and 1 base from J, the junction kept 16 bases outside the gene matches. In DNA form, the CDR3 reads TGTGCCCCCCGTCGAGGGACAGGGGGTTTTTCTTCCTATAATTCACCCCTCCACTTT. Protein sequence: CAPRRGTGGFSSYNSPLHF.

The chain has TRBV3-1 (or the pseudogene TRBV3-2) and TRBJ1-1; the D is unclear. Trimming cost V 7 bases and J 0 bases, with 9 bases left between them. This CDR3 has 13 residues. Germline V gene sequence: CDR1 LGHDT, CDR2 YNNKEL (reference sequence). CDR3: CASTTDVNTEAFF. CDR3 in DNA: TGTGCCAGCACCACAGACGTGAACACTGAAGCTTTCTTT.

V gene TRBV19 combines with J gene TRBJ1-2; 7 nucleotides match TRBD1. V lost 0 bases to trimming and J lost 7 bases; unmatched junction nucleotides: 8. This CDR3 comprises 15 residues. Per the germline V gene, CDR1 is LNHDA and CDR2 is SQIVND (reference sequence). CDR3 loop: CASSIDTGVRGGYTF. The CDR3 DNA is TGTGCCAGTAGTATAGATACAGGGGTTCGTGGTGGCTACACCTTC.

This chain joins TRBV6-5 and TRBJ2-5, with D perhaps matching TRBD2 (5 bases). Germline assignment: CDR1 MNHEY and CDR2 SVGAGI. CDR3 length: 13 residues. V shed 6 bases and J shed 4 bases, with 12 bases lying between them. CDR3 amino acids: CASRGPGRETQYF. Written as DNA, the CDR3 is TGTGCCAGCAGAGGACCTGGGAGAGAGACCCAGTACTTC.

This sequence joins TRBV3-1 (or the pseudogene TRBV3-2) and TRBJ1-2; 11 positions match TRBD1. The CDR3 has 15 amino acids. The germline V gene has CDR1 LGHDT and CDR2 YNNKEL (reference sequence). V shed 1 base, J shed 6 bases, and the junction held 4 bases outside the gene matches. CDR3 in DNA: TGTGCCAGCAGCCAAGCCCCGGACAGGGGGCATGGCTACACCTTC. Translated, it gives CASSQAPDRGHGYTF.

This chain connects TRBV5-1 to TRBJ1-4; the D is unclear. Germline V gene sequence: CDR1 SGHRS, CDR2 YFSETQ. The CDR3 extends over 14 amino acids. V was trimmed by 0 bases and J by 8 bases, leaving 11 bases between them. The CDR3 protein is CASSLAYLDEKLFF. In DNA form, the CDR3 reads TGCGCCAGCAGCTTGGCTTACCTGGACGAAAAACTGTTTTTT.

The chain couples TRBV6-5 to TRBJ1-2; 7 bases agree with TRBD1. The CDR3 covers 16 residues. V dropped 2 bases and J dropped 4; count of bases not matched to a gene: 10. Germline V gene data show CDR1 as MNHEY and CDR2 as SVGAGI. The DNA of the CDR3 is TGTGCCAGCAGTTACCGGAAGGGGGCGACGATCTATGGCTACACCTTC. Its translation is CASSYRKGATIYGYTF.

The rearrangement joins TRBV19 to TRBJ1-2; D gene unclear. Trimming shortened V by 4 bases and J by 1 base, and 16 bases separated the two germline ends. The length of the CDR3 is 16 residues. Germline loops: CDR1 LNHDA, CDR2 SQIVND (reference sequence). The CDR3 here is CASSTLLGARNYGYTF. The DNA of the CDR3 is TGTGCCAGTAGTACCCTTTTAGGAGCGCGTAACTATGGCTACACCTTC.

The chain links TRBV4-3 to TRBJ2-7; D gene ambiguous. Germline CDR1 LGHNA, CDR2 YSLEER. Trimming pared 0 bases from V and 6 bases from J, leaving 9 bases between. This CDR3 comprises 13 residues. In nucleotides, the CDR3 is TGCGCCAGCAGCCAAGAGGCCTGGGGCGAGCAGTACTTC. Translating gives CASSQEAWGEQYF.

The gene calls are TRBV7-9 and TRBJ2-5, with a tentative D call TRBD2 (6 bases). The V gene's germline CDR1 is SEHNR and CDR2 FQNEAQ (reference sequence). CDR3 length: 16 amino acids. V dropped 1 base and J dropped 5 bases, with 17 bases sitting between them. In DNA form, the CDR3 reads TGTGCCAGCAGCTTAGGGCAGGGAGGATCGAGGGAGACCCAGTACTTC. Translation: CASSLGQGGSRETQYF.

The chain has TRBV28 and TRBJ2-1; D is perhaps TRBD1 or TRBD2 (5 bases each). The V gene's germline CDR1 is MDHEN and CDR2 SYDVKM. The CDR3 runs to 13 residues. The V gene lost 2 bases and the J gene lost 5 bases, with 7 bases spanning the gap. As DNA, the CDR3 is TGTGCCAGCAGTTTAGGGACCAACAATGAGCAGTTCTTC. It is translated as CASSLGTNNEQFF.

The chain recombines TRBV7-2 with TRBJ2-1; TRBD1 aligns across 9 bases. This CDR3 region has 15 residues. V dropped 7 bases and J dropped 6; count of bases not matched to a gene: 10. Germline-derived CDR1 and CDR2 are SGHTA and FQGNSA. CDR3 nucleotides: TGTGCCAGCACGCCCGGGACAGGGAGGGGCAATGAGCAGTTCTTC. The encoded protein is CASTPGTGRGNEQFF.

This clone is a singleton in its sample. The chain uses TRBV28 and TRBJ1-1; D may be TRBD1 (6 bases). The CDR3 contains 15 residues. In germline, CDR1 is MDHEN, CDR2 SYDVKM. V was clipped by 8 bases and J by 1 base, with 17 bases between them. The CDR3 DNA reads TGTGCCAGCCGATTACCGGGACACCGGAACACTGAAGCTTTCTTT. Residues: CASRLPGHRNTEAFF. Full variable domain (remainder filled in from reference TRBV28 and TRBJ1-1): DVKVTQSSRYLVKRTGEKVFLECVQDMDHENMFWYRQDPGLGLRLIYFSYDVKMKEKGDIPEGYSVSREKKERFSLILESASTNQTSMYLCASRLPGHRNTEAFFGQGTRLTVV.

The V gene is TRBV6-1, the J gene TRBJ2-1; 12 bases fit TRBD2. This CDR3 region has 17 residues. CDR1 is MNHNS, CDR2 SASEGT, per germline. The J segment lost 5 bases and the V segment lost 2 bases, leaving 7 bases of the junction unmatched. CDR3 DNA: TGTGCCAGCAGTGAATCTTGGACTAGCGGGACAGACAATGAGCAGTTCTTC. This encodes CASSESWTSGTDNEQFF.

The V gene is TRBV19, the J gene TRBJ1-2, with D possibly TRBD1 on 6 matching bases. Germline V gene lookup returns CDR1 LNHDA and CDR2 SQIVND (reference sequence). This CDR3 has 15 amino acids. Trimming removed 7 bases at V and 4 bases at J, with 19 bases between. The CDR3 sequence: CASTLGAGAAYGYTF. The CDR3 region has the DNA TGTGCCAGTACCCTAGGGGCAGGGGCAGCCTATGGCTACACCTTC.

About this clone: The CDR3 does not close with the conserved phenylalanine or tryptophan, likely indicating a read error. No DNA is shown, since the ends of the CDR3 on it are uncertain; the CDR3 is the one TCRdb lists. This chain connects TRBV28 to TRBJ1-2; the listed D gene, TRBD1, was not tested against the DNA. From germline, CDR1 is MDHEN and CDR2 SYDVKM. The CDR3 is 10 residues long, ends included. The CDR3 protein is CASSGRDKVL.

The chain links TRBV3-1 (or the pseudogene TRBV3-2) to TRBJ2-1; the match to TRBD2 covers 15 bases. The CDR3 runs to 15 residues. CDR1 and CDR2 (germline): LGHDT, YNNKEL (reference sequence). Trimming took 3 bases from V and 9 from J; bases not matched to a gene: 3. In nucleotides, the CDR3 is TGTGCCAGCAGCCACGGACTAGCGGGGGGGCCTGAGCAGTTCTTC. Protein sequence: CASSHGLAGGPEQFF.